This TCR beta chain emerged from a study of radiation and T cells in renal cell carcinoma. TCRdb keeps only in-frame clones here, not all; method: immunoSEQ multiplex PCR. This table holds over 120,000 clones, about 88% found once. This clone was seen more than once but under ten times. As to time point: baseline pretreatment blood. The sample's treatment: 15 Gy SBRT to primary tumor, nephrectomy 4 weeks later. There are 15 residues in the CDR3. The trim removed 4 bases at V and 5 bases at J, leaving 9 bases unmatched. Looked up from germline, CDR1 is SGHTA and CDR2 is FQGNSA. This TCR was recovered from a woman aged 50 to 65 with renal cell carcinoma. The rearrangement joins TRBV7-2 to TRBJ2-5, with 8 bases lining up with TRBD2. The source was blood, collected from a patient whose treatment included radiotherapy and nephrectomy. CDR3 protein: CASSSHGGAGETQYF. The CDR3 DNA reads as TGTGCCAGCAGCTCCCACGGGGGGGCGGGGGAGACCCAGTACTTC.